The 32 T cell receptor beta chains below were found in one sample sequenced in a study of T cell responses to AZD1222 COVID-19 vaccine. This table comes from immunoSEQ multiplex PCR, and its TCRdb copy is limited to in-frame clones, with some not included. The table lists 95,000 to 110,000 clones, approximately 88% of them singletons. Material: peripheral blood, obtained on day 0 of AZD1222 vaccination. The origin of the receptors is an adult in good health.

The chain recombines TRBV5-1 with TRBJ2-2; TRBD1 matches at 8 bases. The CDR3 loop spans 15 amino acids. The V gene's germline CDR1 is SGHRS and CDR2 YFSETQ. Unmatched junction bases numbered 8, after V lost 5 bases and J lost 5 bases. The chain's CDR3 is CASSGQWTGTGELFF. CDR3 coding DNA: TGCGCCAGCAGTGGCCAGTGGACAGGGACCGGGGAGCTGTTTTTT.

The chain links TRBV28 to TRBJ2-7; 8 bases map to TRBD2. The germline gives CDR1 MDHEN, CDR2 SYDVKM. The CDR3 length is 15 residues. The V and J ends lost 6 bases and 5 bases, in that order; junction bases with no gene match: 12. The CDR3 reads CASSLGGGLVHEQYF. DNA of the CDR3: TGTGCCAGCAGCCTCGGGGGGGGGTTGGTCCACGAGCAGTACTTC.

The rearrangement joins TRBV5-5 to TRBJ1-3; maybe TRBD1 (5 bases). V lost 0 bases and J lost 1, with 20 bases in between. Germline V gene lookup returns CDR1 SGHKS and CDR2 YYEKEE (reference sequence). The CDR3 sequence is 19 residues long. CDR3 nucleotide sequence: TGTGCCAGCAGCTTGGCCCCAGGGACCCTATCGAATTCTGGAAACACCATATATTTT. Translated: CASSLAPGTLSNSGNTIYF.

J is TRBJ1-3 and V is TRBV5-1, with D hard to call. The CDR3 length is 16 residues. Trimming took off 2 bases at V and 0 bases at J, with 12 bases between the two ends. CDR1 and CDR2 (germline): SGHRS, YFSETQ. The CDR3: CASSFGSYRSGNTIYF. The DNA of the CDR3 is TGCGCCAGCAGCTTTGGTTCCTACCGCTCTGGAAACACCATATATTTT.

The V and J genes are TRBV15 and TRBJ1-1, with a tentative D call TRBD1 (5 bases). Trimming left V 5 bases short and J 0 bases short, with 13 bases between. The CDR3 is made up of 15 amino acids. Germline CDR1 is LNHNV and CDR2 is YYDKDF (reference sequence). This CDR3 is CATSEGRPMNTEAFF. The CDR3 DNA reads TGTGCCACCAGCGAGGGGAGGCCCATGAACACTGAAGCTTTCTTT.

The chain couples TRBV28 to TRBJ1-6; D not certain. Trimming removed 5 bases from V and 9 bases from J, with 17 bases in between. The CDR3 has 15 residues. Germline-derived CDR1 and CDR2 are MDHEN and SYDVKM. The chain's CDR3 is CASSPPSARSSPLHF. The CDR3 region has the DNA TGTGCCAGCAGTCCACCCTCGGCCCGGAGTTCACCCCTCCACTTT. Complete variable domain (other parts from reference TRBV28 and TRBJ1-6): DVKVTQSSRYLVKRTGEKVFLECVQDMDHENMFWYRQDPGLGLRLIYFSYDVKMKEKGDIPEGYSVSREKKERFSLILESASTNQTSMYLCASSPPSARSSPLHFGNGTRLTVT.

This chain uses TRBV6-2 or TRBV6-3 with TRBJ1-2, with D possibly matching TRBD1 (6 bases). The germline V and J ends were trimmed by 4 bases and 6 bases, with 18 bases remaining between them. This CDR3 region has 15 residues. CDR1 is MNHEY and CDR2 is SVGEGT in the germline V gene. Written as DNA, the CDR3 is TGTGCCAGCAGTTTCTCCACTACCACAGGGAATGGCTACACCTTC. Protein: CASSFSTTTGNGYTF.

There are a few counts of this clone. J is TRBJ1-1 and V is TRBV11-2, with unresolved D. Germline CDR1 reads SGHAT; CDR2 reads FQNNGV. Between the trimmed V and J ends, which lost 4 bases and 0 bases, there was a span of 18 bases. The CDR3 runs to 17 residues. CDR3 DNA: TGTGCCAGCAGCTCCCGTAGCCGATCCAGAATGAACACTGAAGCTTTCTTT. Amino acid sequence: CASSSRSRSRMNTEAFF. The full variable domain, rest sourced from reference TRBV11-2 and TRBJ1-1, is EAGVAQSPRYKIIEKRQSVAFWCNPISGHATLYWYQQILGQGPKLLIQFQNNGVVDDSQLPKDRFSAERLKGVDSTLKIQPAKLEDSAVYLCASSSRSRSRMNTEAFFGQGTRLTVV.

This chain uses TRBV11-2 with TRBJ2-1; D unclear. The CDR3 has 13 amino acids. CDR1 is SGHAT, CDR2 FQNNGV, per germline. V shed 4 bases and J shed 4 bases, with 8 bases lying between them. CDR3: CASSSTPYNEQFF. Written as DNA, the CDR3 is TGTGCCAGCAGCTCCACACCGTACAATGAGCAGTTCTTC.

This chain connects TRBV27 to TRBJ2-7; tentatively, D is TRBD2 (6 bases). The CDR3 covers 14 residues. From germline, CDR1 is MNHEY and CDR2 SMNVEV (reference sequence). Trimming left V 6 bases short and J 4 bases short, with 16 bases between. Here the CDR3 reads CASSNDQAGYEQYF. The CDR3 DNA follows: TGTGCCAGCAGCAATGACCAGGCGGGGTACGAGCAGTACTTC.

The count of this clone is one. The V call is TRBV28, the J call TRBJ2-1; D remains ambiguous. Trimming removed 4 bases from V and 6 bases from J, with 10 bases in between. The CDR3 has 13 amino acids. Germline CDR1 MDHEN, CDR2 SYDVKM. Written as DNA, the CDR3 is TGTGCCAGCAGTTCCCCGCTACCCAATGAGCAGTTCTTC. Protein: CASSSPLPNEQFF.

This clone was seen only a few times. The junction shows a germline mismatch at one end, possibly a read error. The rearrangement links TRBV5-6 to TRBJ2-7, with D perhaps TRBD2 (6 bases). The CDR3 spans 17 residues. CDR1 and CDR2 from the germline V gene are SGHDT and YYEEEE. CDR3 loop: CASSLAGRLVLSSEQYF. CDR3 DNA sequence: TGTGCCAGCAGCTTGGCGGGTAGACTAGTCTTATCCTCCGAGCAGTACTTC.

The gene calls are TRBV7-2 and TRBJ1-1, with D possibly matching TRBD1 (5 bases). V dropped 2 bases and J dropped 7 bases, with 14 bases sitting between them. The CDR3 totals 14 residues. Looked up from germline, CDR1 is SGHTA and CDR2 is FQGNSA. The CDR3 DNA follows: TGTGCCAGCAGCTTATCCTGGGGGGGAATTGAAGCTTTCTTT. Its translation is CASSLSWGGIEAFF.

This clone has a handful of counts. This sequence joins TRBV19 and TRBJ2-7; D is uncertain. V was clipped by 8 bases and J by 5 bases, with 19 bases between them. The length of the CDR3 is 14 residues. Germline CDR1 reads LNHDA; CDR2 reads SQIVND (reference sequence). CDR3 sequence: CASRLRASPDEQYF. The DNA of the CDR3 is TGTGCCAGTCGGCTCCGGGCCAGTCCCGACGAGCAGTACTTC.

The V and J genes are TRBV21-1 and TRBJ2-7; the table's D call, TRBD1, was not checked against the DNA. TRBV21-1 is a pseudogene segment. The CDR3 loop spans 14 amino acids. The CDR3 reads CASQLGHLSYEQYF. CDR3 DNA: TGTGCCAGCCAGTTGGGGCATTTATCCTACGAGCAGTACTTC.

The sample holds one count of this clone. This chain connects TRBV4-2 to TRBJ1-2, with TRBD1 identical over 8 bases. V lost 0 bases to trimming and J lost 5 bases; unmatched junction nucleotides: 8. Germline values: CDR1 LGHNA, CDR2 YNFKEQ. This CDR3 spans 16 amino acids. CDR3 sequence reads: CASSQETAGGWYGYTF. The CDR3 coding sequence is TGTGCCAGCAGCCAAGAGACGGCAGGGGGCTGGTATGGCTACACCTTC.

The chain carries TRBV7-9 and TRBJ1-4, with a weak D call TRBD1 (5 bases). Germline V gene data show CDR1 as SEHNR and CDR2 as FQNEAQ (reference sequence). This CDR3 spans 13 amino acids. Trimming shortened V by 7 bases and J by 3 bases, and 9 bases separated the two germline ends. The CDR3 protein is CASTRGANEKLFF. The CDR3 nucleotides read TGTGCCAGCACCCGGGGGGCTAATGAAAAACTGTTTTTT.

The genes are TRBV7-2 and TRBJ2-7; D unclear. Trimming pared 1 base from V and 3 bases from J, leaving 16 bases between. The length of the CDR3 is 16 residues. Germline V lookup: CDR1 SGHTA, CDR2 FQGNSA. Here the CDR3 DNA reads TGTGCCAGCAGCTTAGGGGCCCGGTCAGCAATCTACGAGCAGTACTTC. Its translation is CASSLGARSAIYEQYF. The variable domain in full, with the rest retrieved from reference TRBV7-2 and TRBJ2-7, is GAGVSQSPSNKVTEKGKDVELRCDPISGHTALYWYRQSLGQGLEFLIYFQGNSAPDKSGLPSDRFSAERTGGSVSTLTIQRTQQEDSAVYLCASSLGARSAIYEQYFGPGTRLTVT.

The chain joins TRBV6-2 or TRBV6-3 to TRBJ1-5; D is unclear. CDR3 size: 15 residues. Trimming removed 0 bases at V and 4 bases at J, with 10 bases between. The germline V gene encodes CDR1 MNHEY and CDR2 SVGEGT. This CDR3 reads CASSYSGFRNQPQHF. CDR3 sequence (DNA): TGTGCCAGCAGTTACTCAGGTTTTCGGAATCAGCCCCAGCATTTT.

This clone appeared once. The CDR3 spells CASSFGNEQFF. Written as DNA, the CDR3 is TGTGCCAGCAGTTTTGGGAATGAGCAGTTCTTC. The chain links TRBV6-2 or TRBV6-3 to TRBJ2-1, with D uncertain. This CDR3 is 11 amino acids long. CDR1 MNHEY and CDR2 SVGEGT come from the germline V gene. V was cut by 4 bases and J by 7 bases, with 5 bases left in between.

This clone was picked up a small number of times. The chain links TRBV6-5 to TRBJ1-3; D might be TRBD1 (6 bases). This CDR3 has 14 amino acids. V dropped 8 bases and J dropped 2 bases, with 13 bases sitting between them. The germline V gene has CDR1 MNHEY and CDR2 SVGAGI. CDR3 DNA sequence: TGTGCCAGCGGTCGGGGGCTTGCTGGAAACACCATATATTTT. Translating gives CASGRGLAGNTIYF.

The CDR3 DNA sequence: TGTGCCAGCAGCGTCCCGGGACAGGGGAACGAGCAGTACTTC. It codes for CASSVPGQGNEQYF. The chain has TRBV7-6 and TRBJ2-7; 10 bases map to TRBD1. The germline CDR1 and CDR2 sequences are SGHVS and FNYEAQ. The CDR3 runs 14 residues. V was clipped by 5 bases and J by 5 bases; unmatched bases: 6.

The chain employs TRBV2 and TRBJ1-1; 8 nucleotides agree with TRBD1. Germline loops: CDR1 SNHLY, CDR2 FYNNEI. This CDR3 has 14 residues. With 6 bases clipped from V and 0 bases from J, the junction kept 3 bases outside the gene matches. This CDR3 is CASRLQGVNTEAFF. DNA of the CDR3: TGTGCCAGCAGGTTACAGGGGGTGAACACTGAAGCTTTCTTT.

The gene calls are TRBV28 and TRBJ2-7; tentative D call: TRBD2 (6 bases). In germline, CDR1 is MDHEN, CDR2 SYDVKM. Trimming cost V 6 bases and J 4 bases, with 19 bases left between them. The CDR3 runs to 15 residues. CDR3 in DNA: TGTGCCAGCAGCTCAAATACTCTAGCGAGGTACGAGCAGTACTTC. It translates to CASSSNTLARYEQYF.

CDR3 bases: TGTGCCAGCAGTTATTTCGACAGGGGCGGTAGCAATCAGCCCCAGCATTTT. Translated: CASSYFDRGGSNQPQHF. V gene TRBV6-2 or TRBV6-3 combines with J gene TRBJ1-5, with 8 bases aligning to TRBD1. The V segment lost 3 bases and the J segment 0 bases; nucleotides outside the gene matches: 7. CDR3 size: 17 residues. Germline lookup yields CDR1 MNHEY and CDR2 SVGEGT.

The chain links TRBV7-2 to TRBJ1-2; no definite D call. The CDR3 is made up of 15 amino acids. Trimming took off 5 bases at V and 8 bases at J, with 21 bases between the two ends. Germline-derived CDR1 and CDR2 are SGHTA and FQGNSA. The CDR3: CASSPEAGRSKGYTF. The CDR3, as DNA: TGTGCCAGCAGCCCCGAGGCAGGCAGGAGTAAAGGCTACACCTTC.

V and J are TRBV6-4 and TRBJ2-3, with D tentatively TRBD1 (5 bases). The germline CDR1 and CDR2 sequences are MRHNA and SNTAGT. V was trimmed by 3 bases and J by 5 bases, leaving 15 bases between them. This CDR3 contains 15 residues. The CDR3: CASSDGNGQGDTQYF. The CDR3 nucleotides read TGTGCCAGCAGTGATGGGAATGGGCAGGGAGATACGCAGTATTTT.

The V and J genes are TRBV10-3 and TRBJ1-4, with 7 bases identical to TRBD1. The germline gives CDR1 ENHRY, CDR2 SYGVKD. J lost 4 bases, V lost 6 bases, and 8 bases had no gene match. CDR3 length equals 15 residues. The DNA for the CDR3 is TGTGCCATCAGCCGGGACGGGACAGATAATGAAAAACTGTTTTTT. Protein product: CAISRDGTDNEKLFF.

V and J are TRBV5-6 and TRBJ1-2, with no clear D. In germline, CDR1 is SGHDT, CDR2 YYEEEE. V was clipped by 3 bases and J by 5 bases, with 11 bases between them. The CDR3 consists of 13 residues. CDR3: CASSSDLSYGYTF. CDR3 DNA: TGTGCCAGCAGCTCGGACCTAAGTTATGGCTACACCTTC.

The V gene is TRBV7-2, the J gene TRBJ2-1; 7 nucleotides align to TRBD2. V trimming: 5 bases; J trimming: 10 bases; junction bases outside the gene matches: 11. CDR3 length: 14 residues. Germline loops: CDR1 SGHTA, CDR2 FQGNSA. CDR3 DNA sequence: TGTGCCAGCAGCCCCCCGAGCGGGGTCCAAGAGCAGTTCTTC. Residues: CASSPPSGVQEQFF.

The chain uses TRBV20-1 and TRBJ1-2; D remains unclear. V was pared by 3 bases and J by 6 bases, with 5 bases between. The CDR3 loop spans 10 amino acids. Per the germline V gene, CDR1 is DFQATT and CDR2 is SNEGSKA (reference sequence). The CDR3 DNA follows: TGCAGTGCTAGGGTTAATGGCTACACCTTC. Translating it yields CSARVNGYTF.

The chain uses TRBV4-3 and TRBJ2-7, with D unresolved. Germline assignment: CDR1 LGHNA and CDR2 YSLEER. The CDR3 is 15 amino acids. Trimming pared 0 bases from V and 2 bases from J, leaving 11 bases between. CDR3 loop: CASSQERRQPYEQYF. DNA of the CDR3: TGCGCCAGCAGCCAAGAAAGGAGACAACCCTACGAGCAGTACTTC.